One and the same sample provided the 8 T cell receptor beta chains below, sequenced in a study of T cell repertoires in cytomegalovirus infection. No antigen has been assigned to these receptors. A single record per CDR3 protein comes from TCRdb applying MiXCR to the reads. The sample carries roughly 700,000 distinct CDR3 sequences, around 35% recorded once. Specimen: cultured PBMCs, collected from culture after CMV antigen stimulation. The receptors shown here come from a human donor in good health (CMV status not recorded). Some clones in this sample may be carry-over from other donors' samples.

The chain is built from TRBV29-1 and TRBJ2-5, with a possible D match to TRBD2 (5 bases). Germline CDR1 SQVTM, CDR2 ANQGSEA. CDR3 length equals 16 residues. The V and J ends lost 3 bases and 2 bases respectively, with 19 bases between them. For the CDR3, the DNA is TGCAGCGTTGAGTGGCCCCGGGGTCCCTCGCAAGAGACCCAGTACTTC. This encodes CSVEWPRGPSQETQYF.

The chain links TRBV20-1 to TRBJ2-7, with TRBD1 as a possible D gene (6 bases). Germline assignment: CDR1 DFQATT and CDR2 SNEGSKA (reference sequence). Trimming pared 3 bases from V and 1 base from J, leaving 25 bases between. This CDR3 has 18 amino acids. The CDR3 bases are TGCAGTGCTAGGAGGAAGGGGGTATCCACCCACAAGTCCTACGAGCAGTACTTC. Amino acid sequence: CSARRKGVSTHKSYEQYF.

The chain carries TRBV11-2 and TRBJ2-3; the match to TRBD2 covers 9 bases. Germline V gives CDR1 SGHAT, CDR2 FQNNGV. Trimming at V came to 5 bases and at J to 6 bases, leaving 15 bases not matched to a gene. The CDR3 has 17 residues. For the CDR3, the DNA is TGTGCCAGCAGCCCTTTAACGTTTGGCGGGAGGGGGGATACGCAGTATTTT. Protein product: CASSPLTFGGRGDTQYF.

The chain joins TRBV6-2 or TRBV6-3 to TRBJ2-7; D call uncertain. This CDR3 is 13 amino acids long. Looked up from germline, CDR1 is MNHEY and CDR2 is SVGEGT. Trimming took off 7 bases at V and 3 bases at J, with 13 bases between the two ends. CDR3 sequence reads: CASTSLSFYEQYF. The CDR3 DNA reads as TGTGCCAGCACCTCTCTCTCCTTCTACGAGCAGTACTTC.

This clonotype was recorded a few times. The CDR3 DNA sequence: TGTGCCAGCAGCCGCTGGACTAGCGGCACCTACAATGAGCAGTTCTTC. Its translation is CASSRWTSGTYNEQFF. The chain joins TRBV7-8 to TRBJ2-1, with 10 bases matching TRBD2. Germline CDR1 and CDR2: SGHVS and FQNEAQ. The CDR3 length is 16 residues. V lost 5 bases and J lost 2; bases outside the gene matches: 6.

This chain links TRBV6-5 with TRBJ2-5, with D perhaps matching TRBD1 (6 bases). The CDR3 loop spans 14 amino acids. V lost 3 bases to trimming and J lost 3 bases, with 11 bases between them. In germline, CDR1 is MNHEY, CDR2 SVGAGI. The DNA of the CDR3 is TGTGCCAGCAGTTATGGGGGCTGGGAAGAGACCCAGTACTTC. This codes for CASSYGGWEETQYF.

This chain links TRBV12-3 or TRBV12-4 with TRBJ1-1; D gene uncertain. The CDR3 is 14 residues long. V lost 4 bases, J lost 0 bases, and 9 bases lay in between. CDR3 loop: CASSSGLMNTEAFF. CDR3 nucleotide sequence: TGTGCCAGCAGTTCAGGATTGATGAACACTGAAGCTTTCTTT.

The chain is built from TRBV7-6 and TRBJ2-5; D uncertain. CDR1 and CDR2 from the germline V gene are SGHVS and FNYEAQ. This CDR3 is 15 amino acids long. Trimming cost V 3 bases and J 5 bases, with 16 bases left between them. DNA of the CDR3: TGTGCCAGCAGCTTCCATTGGGAATCGGGCGAGACCCAGTACTTC. Protein sequence: CASSFHWESGETQYF.